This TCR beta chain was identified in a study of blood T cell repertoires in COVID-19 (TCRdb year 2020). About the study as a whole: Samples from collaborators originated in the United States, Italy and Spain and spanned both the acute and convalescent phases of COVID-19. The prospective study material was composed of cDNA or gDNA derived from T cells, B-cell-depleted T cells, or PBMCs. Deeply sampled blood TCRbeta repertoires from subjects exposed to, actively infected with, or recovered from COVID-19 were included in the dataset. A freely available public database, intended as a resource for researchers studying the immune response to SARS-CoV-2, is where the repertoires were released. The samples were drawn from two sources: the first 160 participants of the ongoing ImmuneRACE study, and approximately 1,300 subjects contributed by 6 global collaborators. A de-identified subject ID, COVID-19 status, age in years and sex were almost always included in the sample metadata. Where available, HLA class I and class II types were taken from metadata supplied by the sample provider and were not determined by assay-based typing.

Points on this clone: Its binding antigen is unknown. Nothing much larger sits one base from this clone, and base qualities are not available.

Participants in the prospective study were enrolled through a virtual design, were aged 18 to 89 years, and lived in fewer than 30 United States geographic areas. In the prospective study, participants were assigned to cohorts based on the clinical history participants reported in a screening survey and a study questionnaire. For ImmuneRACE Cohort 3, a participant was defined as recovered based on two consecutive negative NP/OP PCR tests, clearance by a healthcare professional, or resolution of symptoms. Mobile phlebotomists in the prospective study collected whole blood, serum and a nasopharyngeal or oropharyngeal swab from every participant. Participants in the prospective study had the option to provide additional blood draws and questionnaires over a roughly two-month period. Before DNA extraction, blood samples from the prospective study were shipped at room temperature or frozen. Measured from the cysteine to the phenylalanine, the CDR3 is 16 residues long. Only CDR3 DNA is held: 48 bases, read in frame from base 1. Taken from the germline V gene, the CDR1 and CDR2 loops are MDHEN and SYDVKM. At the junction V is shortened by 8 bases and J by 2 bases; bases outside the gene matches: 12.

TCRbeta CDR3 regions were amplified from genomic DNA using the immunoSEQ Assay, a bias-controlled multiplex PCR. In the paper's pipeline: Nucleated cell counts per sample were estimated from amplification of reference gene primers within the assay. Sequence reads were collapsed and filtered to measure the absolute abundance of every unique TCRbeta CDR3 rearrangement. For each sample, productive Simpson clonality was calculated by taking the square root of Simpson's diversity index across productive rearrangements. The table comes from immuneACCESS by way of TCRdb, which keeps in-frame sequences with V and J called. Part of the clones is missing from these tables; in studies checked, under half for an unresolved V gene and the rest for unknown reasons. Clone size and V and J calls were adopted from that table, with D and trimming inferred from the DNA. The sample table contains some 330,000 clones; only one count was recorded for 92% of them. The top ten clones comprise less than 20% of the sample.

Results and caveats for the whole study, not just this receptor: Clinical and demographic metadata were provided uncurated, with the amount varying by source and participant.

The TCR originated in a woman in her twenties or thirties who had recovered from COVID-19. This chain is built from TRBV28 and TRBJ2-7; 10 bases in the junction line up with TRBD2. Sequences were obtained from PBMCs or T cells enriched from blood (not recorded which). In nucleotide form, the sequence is TGTGCCAGCCTAACCTGGACTAGCGGTACCACCTACGAGCAGTACTTC. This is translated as CASLTWTSGTTYEQYF.